These T cell receptor beta chains were read from a single sample in a study of beta chain features in type 1 diabetes. TCRdb's table, derived via immunoSEQ multiplex PCR, lists solely in-frame clones and lacks some. The table has about half a million clones, 30% seen once. The sample comprised naive CD4+ T cells from blood. The receptors derive from a young man in good health. The CDR3 runs from the conserved cysteine through the conserved F or W. Each record gives: clone size, J gene, D gene, V gene, CDR3 DNA, CDR3 protein. The D gene is left open where the match is weak. Some rows mark clone size as missing; the rest say once, few, many or name a class of expanded clone.

abundance: NA
j_gene: TRBJ2-7
d_gene: TRBD2
v_gene: TRBV25-1
CDR3nt: TGTGCCAACAACCAAGGACTAGCGGGTACCTACGAGCAGTACTTC
CDR3aa: CANNQGLAGTYEQYF

abundance: few
j_gene: TRBJ2-7
d_gene: NA
v_gene: TRBV15
CDR3nt: TGTGCCACCAGCAGTGACCCAGGGGCAAATTACGAGCAGTACTTC
CDR3aa: CATSSDPGANYEQYF

abundance: NA
j_gene: TRBJ2-5
d_gene: TRBD2
v_gene: TRBV29-1
CDR3nt: TGCAGCGTTGCCGGGACTAGCGGGAGTGAGACCCAGTACTTC
CDR3aa: CSVAGTSGSETQYF

abundance: NA
j_gene: TRBJ2-6
d_gene: NA
v_gene: TRBV27
CDR3nt: TGTGCCAGCAGTTTTGGAGGGGCCAACGTCCTGACTTTC
CDR3aa: CASSFGGANVLTF

abundance: few
j_gene: TRBJ2-1
d_gene: NA
v_gene: TRBV30
CDR3nt: TGTGCCTGGAGTGCCCGGCGCAGGGTGGGCAATGAGCAGTTCTTC
CDR3aa: CAWSARRRVGNEQFF

abundance: NA
j_gene: TRBJ2-1
d_gene: TRBD2
v_gene: TRBV30
CDR3nt: TGTGCCTGGACCACGGGACTAGCGGACAATGAGCAGTTCTTC
CDR3aa: CAWTTGLADNEQFF

abundance: few
j_gene: TRBJ2-5
d_gene: NA
v_gene: TRBV4-2
CDR3nt: TGTGCCAGCAGCCAAAGGGGGGATCAAGAGACCCAGTACTTC
CDR3aa: CASSQRGDQETQYF

abundance: few
j_gene: TRBJ1-1
d_gene: NA
v_gene: TRBV30
CDR3nt: TGTGCCTGGAGTGCCCATATGAACACTGAAGCTTTCTTT
CDR3aa: CAWSAHMNTEAFF

abundance: few
j_gene: TRBJ2-5
d_gene: NA
v_gene: TRBV5-1
CDR3nt: TGCGCCAGCAGCTCTGGAATCGGGGGAGGTGGGACCCAGTACTTC
CDR3aa: CASSSGIGGGGTQYF

abundance: NA
j_gene: TRBJ2-5
d_gene: NA
v_gene: TRBV7-2
CDR3nt: TGTGCCAGCAGCGCTACCCGGGAGACCCAGTACTTC
CDR3aa: CASSATRETQYF

abundance: NA
j_gene: TRBJ2-5
d_gene: NA
v_gene: TRBV5-4
CDR3nt: TGTGCCAGCAGCCCAGCATCGGGGCAGAGCCAAGAGACCCAGTACTTC
CDR3aa: CASSPASGQSQETQYF

abundance: few
j_gene: TRBJ2-2
d_gene: TRBD2
v_gene: TRBV30
CDR3nt: TGTGCCTGGAGTGACTGGGGACTAGCGCTGAGGACCGGGGAGCTGTTTTTT
CDR3aa: CAWSDWGLALRTGELFF

abundance: few
j_gene: TRBJ1-2
d_gene: NA
v_gene: TRBV28
CDR3nt: TGTGCCAGCACGGGCAGACTCGACGGCTACACCTTC
CDR3aa: CASTGRLDGYTF

abundance: NA
j_gene: TRBJ2-1
d_gene: NA
v_gene: TRBV14
CDR3nt: TGTGCCAGCAGCAAATTTATCACAATTTACAATGAGGAGCAGTTCTTC
CDR3aa: CASSKFITIYNEEQFF

abundance: few
j_gene: TRBJ2-5
d_gene: TRBD2
v_gene: TRBV5-1
CDR3nt: TGCGCCAGCAGCTTGGCCGGGTATGGAGCGGGAGGTGCTCAAGAGACCCAGTACTTC
CDR3aa: CASSLAGYGAGGAQETQYF

abundance: NA
j_gene: TRBJ1-1
d_gene: NA
v_gene: TRBV7-9
CDR3nt: TGTGCCAGCAGCTTAGCGGAGACACAAAACACTGAAGCTTTCTTT
CDR3aa: CASSLAETQNTEAFF

abundance: few
j_gene: TRBJ2-1
d_gene: TRBD2
v_gene: TRBV18
CDR3nt: TGTGCCAGCTCACTATCGGGACTAGCGGGAACCCGGAATGAGCAGTTCTTC
CDR3aa: CASSLSGLAGTRNEQFF

abundance: few
j_gene: TRBJ2-3
d_gene: NA
v_gene: TRBV30
CDR3nt: TGTGCCTGGAGTATCTCGGGACGGCTAGATACGCAGTATTTT
CDR3aa: CAWSISGRLDTQYF

abundance: NA
j_gene: TRBJ2-7
d_gene: NA
v_gene: TRBV30
CDR3nt: TGTGCCTGGAGTGTTTTGCGGGGCCCGTACGAGCAGTACTTC
CDR3aa: CAWSVLRGPYEQYF

abundance: NA
j_gene: TRBJ2-3
d_gene: TRBD1
v_gene: TRBV30
CDR3nt: TGTGCCTGGACCCGGGACAGGGGCCATCCCAACCCGTATTTT
CDR3aa: CAWTRDRGHPNPYF

abundance: NA
j_gene: TRBJ2-5
d_gene: NA
v_gene: TRBV9
CDR3nt: TGTGCCAGCAGCGGAAGGGACGGGGAAGAGACCCAGTACTTC
CDR3aa: CASSGRDGEETQYF

abundance: NA
j_gene: TRBJ2-5
d_gene: NA
v_gene: TRBV6-5
CDR3nt: TGTGCCAGCAGCCGCCATACAGGACAGCAAGAGACCCAGTACTTC
CDR3aa: CASSRHTGQQETQYF

abundance: NA
j_gene: TRBJ2-3
d_gene: TRBD2
v_gene: TRBV9
CDR3nt: TGTGCCAGCAGCGTAGCTGGTAGCGGGACTTCAGATACGCAGTATTTT
CDR3aa: CASSVAGSGTSDTQYF

abundance: NA
j_gene: TRBJ1-2
d_gene: NA
v_gene: TRBV28
CDR3nt: TGTGCCAGCAGGCCCCCAGGGATAGAGGGCTACACCTTC
CDR3aa: CASRPPGIEGYTF

abundance: few
j_gene: TRBJ2-5
d_gene: TRBD1
v_gene: TRBV2
CDR3nt: TGTGCCAGCAGTAGGGGGCTCCAAGAGACCCAGTACTTC
CDR3aa: CASSRGLQETQYF

abundance: NA
j_gene: TRBJ2-4
d_gene: TRBD2
v_gene: TRBV29-1
CDR3nt: TGCAGCGTTGAGTTTGCCAGGACCCGGCGGGAGCCCAAAAACATTCAGTACTTC
CDR3aa: CSVEFARTRREPKNIQYF

abundance: NA
j_gene: TRBJ1-1
d_gene: TRBD1
v_gene: TRBV30
CDR3nt: TGTGCCTGGAGTTCCAGGGGGGGCACTGAAGCTTTCTTT
CDR3aa: CAWSSRGGTEAFF

abundance: NA
j_gene: TRBJ1-3
d_gene: NA
v_gene: TRBV25-1
CDR3nt: TGTGCCAGCAGTGAATACGGAAGGAGCTCTGGAAACACCATATATTTT
CDR3aa: CASSEYGRSSGNTIYF

abundance: NA
j_gene: TRBJ1-4
d_gene: NA
v_gene: TRBV30
CDR3nt: TGTGCCTGGAGTGTAGTCCCAACTAATGAAAAACTGTTTTTT
CDR3aa: CAWSVVPTNEKLFF

abundance: few
j_gene: TRBJ1-1
d_gene: TRBD1
v_gene: TRBV30
CDR3nt: TGTGCCTGGGGACAGGGGGGTACTGAAGCTTTCTTT
CDR3aa: CAWGQGGTEAFF

abundance: NA
j_gene: TRBJ2-5
d_gene: NA
v_gene: TRBV5-1
CDR3nt: TGCGCCAGCAGCTTGGCCCAGGGGTCGGAGACCCAGTACTTC
CDR3aa: CASSLAQGSETQYF

abundance: NA
j_gene: TRBJ2-7
d_gene: TRBD2
v_gene: TRBV18
CDR3nt: TGTGCCAGCTCACCAATAGCGGGAGGGGGCGAGCAGTACTTC
CDR3aa: CASSPIAGGGEQYF

abundance: once
j_gene: TRBJ2-5
d_gene: TRBD2
v_gene: TRBV5-4
CDR3nt: TGTGCCAGCAGCTCCTGGACTAGCGGGGAGACCCAGTACTTC
CDR3aa: CASSSWTSGETQYF

abundance: NA
j_gene: TRBJ2-3
d_gene: NA
v_gene: TRBV7-2
CDR3nt: TGTGCCAGCAGCTTAATAGGAAGCACAGATACGCAGTATTTT
CDR3aa: CASSLIGSTDTQYF

abundance: few
j_gene: TRBJ2-1
d_gene: TRBD2
v_gene: TRBV23-1
CDR3nt: TGCGCCAGCAGTCAATCTAGCGGGAGTTTTAATGAGCAGTTCTTC
CDR3aa: CASSQSSGSFNEQFF

abundance: few
j_gene: TRBJ2-3
d_gene: NA
v_gene: TRBV7-9
CDR3nt: TGTGCCAGCGCTCCTAGAGGGGGCACAGATACGCAGTATTTT
CDR3aa: CASAPRGGTDTQYF

abundance: NA
j_gene: TRBJ2-7
d_gene: NA
v_gene: TRBV5-1
CDR3nt: TGCGCCAGCAGCTTGGAACGGGCCTCCTACGAGCAGTACTTC
CDR3aa: CASSLERASYEQYF

abundance: NA
j_gene: TRBJ2-2
d_gene: NA
v_gene: TRBV5-1
CDR3nt: TGCGCCAGCAGCTTCCGTGGGGCCACCGGGGAGCTGTTTTTT
CDR3aa: CASSFRGATGELFF

abundance: NA
j_gene: TRBJ2-5
d_gene: NA
v_gene: TRBV10-3
CDR3nt: TGTGCCATCAGCGGGCTCCAAGAGACCCAGTACTTC
CDR3aa: CAISGLQETQYF

abundance: few
j_gene: TRBJ1-4
d_gene: NA
v_gene: TRBV7-9
CDR3nt: TGTGCCAGCAGCCGGGGGCTGGGTGAAAAACTGTTTTTT
CDR3aa: CASSRGLGEKLFF

abundance: NA
j_gene: TRBJ1-4
d_gene: NA
v_gene: TRBV14
CDR3nt: TGTGCCAGCAGCCAAGTTTGGGCAACTAATGAAAAACTGTTTTTT
CDR3aa: CASSQVWATNEKLFF

abundance: few
j_gene: TRBJ2-3
d_gene: NA
v_gene: TRBV15
CDR3nt: TGTGCCACCAGCAGAGATATACGGAACACAGATACGCAGTATTTT
CDR3aa: CATSRDIRNTDTQYF